This T cell receptor beta chain is from a study of graft-versus-host responses after intestinal transplantation. Study-wide background: Recipients received multivisceral, liver-intestinal, or isolated intestinal transplants. All recipients got anti-thymocyte globulin induction, then tacrolimus and steroids for 3 to 4 years. Points from the study as a whole: GvH clones occurred in recipient marrow; some first appeared in ileum or blood. Association was observed between peak circulating GvH clone levels and early post-transplant HvG declines.

After removal of 8 bases from V and 9 bases from J, the junction contained 14 bases not matched to a gene. The CDR3 consists of 15 residues. Per the germline V gene, CDR1 is MNHNS and CDR2 is SASEGT. Repertoires were generated with immunoSEQ multiplex PCR, while TCRdb's copy carries only in-frame clones and drops some. Of more than 100,000 clones listed, roughly 91% are singletons. Remarks on this clone: Its matching antigen is unknown.

The TCR was taken from a human donor who received an intestinal transplant. This specimen was unstimulated CD4+ T cells sorted from spleen or lymph node cells, taken before intestinal transplant. This rearrangement joins TRBV6-1 to TRBJ2-1, with 9 positions matching TRBD2. The CDR3 loop reads CASAYEAGGIGEQFF. The DNA of the CDR3 is TGTGCCAGCGCCTACGAGGCGGGAGGGATCGGTGAGCAGTTCTTC.